The sequence of this T cell receptor beta chain was determined in a study of blood T cell repertoires in COVID-19 (dated by TCRdb to the early 2020s). Regarding the study in general: The collaborator samples originated in the United States, Italy and Spain and spanned the acute and convalescent phases of COVID-19. Samples came from the ongoing ImmuneRACE study (first 160 participants) plus 1,254 subjects from 6 global collaborators. Nearly every sample came with metadata listing a de-identified subject ID, COVID-19 status, age in years and sex. The repertoires were made available in a free public database intended to serve as a resource for research on the immune response to SARS-CoV-2. The dataset comprised deeply sampled blood TCRbeta repertoires from subjects exposed to, actively infected with, or recovered from COVID-19. HLA class I and class II types, where available, came from metadata supplied by the sample provider rather than from assay-based typing. The material from the prospective study consisted of cDNA or gDNA derived from T cells, B-cell-depleted T cells, or PBMCs.

Each collaborating institution followed its own protocols to collect whole blood in K2EDTA tubes. For TCRbeta analysis, collaborators shipped samples in one of three forms: frozen whole blood, isolated PBMCs, or DNA extracted from either of those sample types. Here is what the overall study found, with its caveats: The amount of clinical and demographic metadata varied by source and participant and was provided uncurated.

This clone was counted a few times. The antigen this receptor binds is unknown. Base qualities are missing; no much larger clone stands one base away. Counted from cysteine to phenylalanine, this CDR3 has 14 amino acids. CDR3 DNA only is kept here, 42 bases in frame from base 1. For CDR1 and CDR2, the germline V gene lists ENHRY and SYGVKD. V is shortened by 8 bases, J by 3 bases, and the region joining them spans 15 bases. TCRbeta CDR3 regions were amplified from genomic DNA using the immunoSEQ Assay, a bias-controlled multiplex PCR. Under the source paper's analysis protocol: Within the assay, amplification of reference gene primers was used to estimate how many nucleated cells each sample contained. Sequence reads were collapsed and filtered to measure the absolute abundance of every unique TCRbeta CDR3 rearrangement. For each sample, productive Simpson clonality was calculated by taking the square root of Simpson's diversity index across productive rearrangements. TCRdb stores this immuneACCESS table with in-frame sequences only. Part of the clones is absent; in the studies checked, under half of the shortfall reflects unresolved V genes, and no reason is known for the rest. V and J calls and clone size are copied from that table; D and trimming were computed from the DNA. The sample table holds roughly 250,000 clones, of which 70% to 90% were seen once. The ten largest clones capture 3.5% to 4.5% of the sample.

Sequencing was carried out using peripheral blood. The source is a woman aged 40-49 years with acute or convalescent COVID-19. The chain joins TRBV10-3 to TRBJ2-3, with the identity of the D gene unclear. The DNA reads TGTGCCATCTCGGGTGACGCCTCGACAGATACGCAGTATTTT. Its protein product is CAISGDASTDTQYF.